This is a list of T cell receptor beta chains from one sample in a study of PD-1 blockade in classical Hodgkin lymphoma. TCRdb keeps only in-frame clones here, not all; method: immunoSEQ multiplex PCR. Of under 45,000 clones detected, 66% appear once; the ten largest clones hold approximately 3%. The material sequenced was peripheral blood mononuclear cells (PBMCs), taken before the fourth cycle of nivolumab. Every receptor here comes from a human donor with classical Hodgkin lymphoma. Each CDR3 is given with its conserved first and last residue. Fields, in order: clone size, V gene, D gene, J gene, CDR3 protein, CDR3 DNA. D genes are given only for firm matches. A row's size may be missing; if present it is once, few, many or a size class.

clone size: .; V gene: TRBV6-1; D gene: TRBD1; J gene: TRBJ2-7; CDR3 protein: CASRRDRGTNEQYF; CDR3 DNA: TGTGCCAGCAGACGGGACAGGGGGACGAACGAGCAGTACTTC
clone size: .; V gene: TRBV6-5; D gene: TRBD1; J gene: TRBJ2-7; CDR3 protein: CASSTGTGGYEQYF; CDR3 DNA: TGTGCCAGCAGTACCGGGACAGGGGGCTACGAGCAGTACTTC
clone size: few; V gene: TRBV9; D gene: .; J gene: TRBJ2-3; CDR3 protein: CASSVDHTDTQYF; CDR3 DNA: TGTGCCAGCAGCGTAGATCACACAGATACGCAGTATTTT
clone size: .; V gene: TRBV18; D gene: TRBD2; J gene: TRBJ2-6; CDR3 protein: CASSPRRGVISGANVLTF; CDR3 DNA: TGTGCCAGCTCACCGAGGCGGGGGGTTATCTCTGGGGCCAACGTCCTGACTTTC
clone size: .; V gene: TRBV30; D gene: TRBD1; J gene: TRBJ2-3; CDR3 protein: CAWRGGTGGSDTQYF; CDR3 DNA: TGTGCCTGGAGAGGCGGGACAGGGGGCTCAGATACGCAGTATTTT
clone size: .; V gene: TRBV18; D gene: .; J gene: TRBJ1-2; CDR3 protein: CASSRATPPGANYGYTF; CDR3 DNA: TGTGCCAGCTCACGGGCGACCCCTCCCGGAGCTAACTATGGCTACACCTTC
clone size: .; V gene: TRBV9; D gene: .; J gene: TRBJ2-2; CDR3 protein: CASSVGLEAGELFF; CDR3 DNA: TGTGCCAGCAGCGTAGGACTAGAAGCCGGGGAGCTGTTTTTT
clone size: few; V gene: TRBV5-1; D gene: .; J gene: TRBJ1-3; CDR3 protein: CASSLEGSLNTIYF; CDR3 DNA: TGCGCCAGCAGCTTGGAGGGCAGCCTAAACACCATATATTTT
clone size: once; V gene: TRBV15; D gene: .; J gene: TRBJ2-3; CDR3 protein: CATSRDSTDTQYF; CDR3 DNA: TGTGCCACCAGCAGAGATTCGACGGATACGCAGTATTTT
clone size: .; V gene: TRBV28; D gene: .; J gene: TRBJ1-1; CDR3 protein: CASSTPRRLNTEAFF; CDR3 DNA: TGTGCCAGCAGTACCCCTCGGAGACTGAACACTGAAGCTTTCTTT
clone size: few; V gene: TRBV28; D gene: TRBD2; J gene: TRBJ2-3; CDR3 protein: CASSLFFSAGGPPDTQYF; CDR3 DNA: TGTGCCAGCAGTTTATTTTTTTCGGCGGGGGGGCCCCCAGATACGCAGTATTTT
clone size: .; V gene: TRBV28; D gene: .; J gene: TRBJ2-5; CDR3 protein: CASSLEAGEETQYF; CDR3 DNA: TGTGCCAGCAGTTTAGAGGCAGGGGAAGAGACCCAGTACTTC
clone size: once; V gene: TRBV7-7; D gene: TRBD2; J gene: TRBJ2-5; CDR3 protein: CASSFGLAGSPEETQYF; CDR3 DNA: TGTGCCAGCAGCTTCGGGCTAGCGGGGAGTCCAGAAGAGACCCAGTACTTC
clone size: .; V gene: TRBV6-5; D gene: .; J gene: TRBJ2-7; CDR3 protein: CASSFGRLGYEQYF; CDR3 DNA: TGTGCCAGCAGTTTCGGCCGTCTAGGCTACGAGCAGTACTTC
clone size: .; V gene: TRBV15; D gene: TRBD2; J gene: TRBJ2-3; CDR3 protein: CATSTAGGYTDTQYF; CDR3 DNA: TGTGCCACCAGCACAGCGGGGGGTTACACAGATACGCAGTATTTT
clone size: .; V gene: TRBV5-1; D gene: .; J gene: TRBJ2-7; CDR3 protein: CASSWSASYEQYF; CDR3 DNA: TGCGCCAGCAGCTGGTCGGCGTCCTACGAGCAGTACTTC
clone size: many; V gene: TRBV2; D gene: .; J gene: TRBJ2-7; CDR3 protein: CASLDTPAYEQYF; CDR3 DNA: TGTGCCAGCCTTGATACCCCTGCCTACGAGCAGTACTTC
clone size: .; V gene: TRBV6-6; D gene: .; J gene: TRBJ1-3; CDR3 protein: CASSYRGLGGNTIYF; CDR3 DNA: TGTGCCAGCAGTTACCGAGGCCTAGGAGGAAACACCATATATTTT
clone size: .; V gene: TRBV28; D gene: .; J gene: TRBJ2-3; CDR3 protein: CASSLLGIGTDTQYF; CDR3 DNA: TGTGCCAGCAGTTTGCTCGGGATAGGCACAGATACGCAGTATTTT
clone size: few; V gene: TRBV5-1; D gene: .; J gene: TRBJ2-3; CDR3 protein: CASSLSLVIVTDTQYF; CDR3 DNA: TGCGCCAGCAGCTTGAGTCTAGTTATAGTCACAGATACGCAGTATTTT
clone size: .; V gene: TRBV28; D gene: .; J gene: TRBJ1-5; CDR3 protein: CASSPGGSWYQPQHF; CDR3 DNA: TGTGCCAGCAGTCCTGGGGGGAGCTGGTATCAGCCCCAGCATTTT
clone size: .; V gene: TRBV5-6; D gene: TRBD2; J gene: TRBJ2-5; CDR3 protein: CASSPAGGLKETQYF; CDR3 DNA: TGTGCCAGCAGCCCTGCGGGGGGGCTAAAAGAGACCCAGTACTTC
clone size: .; V gene: TRBV9; D gene: .; J gene: TRBJ2-5; CDR3 protein: CASSPDLLGAETQYF; CDR3 DNA: TGTGCCAGCAGCCCAGACCTGCTGGGAGCGGAGACCCAGTACTTC
clone size: .; V gene: TRBV9; D gene: .; J gene: TRBJ1-3; CDR3 protein: CASSPSGNTIYF; CDR3 DNA: TGTGCCAGCAGCCCCTCTGGAAACACCATATATTTT
clone size: .; V gene: TRBV4-3; D gene: TRBD1; J gene: TRBJ2-1; CDR3 protein: CASSQDLTGVSYNEQFF; CDR3 DNA: TGCGCCAGCAGCCAAGACCTAACAGGGGTGTCCTACAATGAGCAGTTCTTC
clone size: .; V gene: TRBV28; D gene: .; J gene: TRBJ1-1; CDR3 protein: CASSPGGLNTEAFF; CDR3 DNA: TGTGCCAGCAGCCCCGGAGGCCTGAACACTGAAGCTTTCTTT
clone size: .; V gene: TRBV28; D gene: .; J gene: TRBJ1-1; CDR3 protein: CASSSPGRANTEAFF; CDR3 DNA: TGTGCCAGCAGTTCCCCTGGCAGGGCCAACACTGAAGCTTTCTTT
clone size: .; V gene: TRBV4-1; D gene: .; J gene: TRBJ1-5; CDR3 protein: CASSQGGDGFYSNQPQHF; CDR3 DNA: TGCGCCAGCAGCCAAGGAGGGGACGGATTCTATAGCAATCAGCCCCAGCATTTT
clone size: .; V gene: TRBV9; D gene: TRBD2; J gene: TRBJ2-7; CDR3 protein: CASSVAPGGLIDEQYF; CDR3 DNA: TGTGCCAGCAGCGTAGCTCCGGGGGGGCTCATTGACGAGCAGTACTTC
clone size: .; V gene: TRBV7-9; D gene: TRBD1; J gene: TRBJ1-1; CDR3 protein: CASSLDSRTGRGNTEAFF; CDR3 DNA: TGTGCCAGCAGCTTAGATTCCCGGACAGGGCGGGGGAACACTGAAGCTTTCTTT
clone size: .; V gene: TRBV28; D gene: .; J gene: TRBJ2-2; CDR3 protein: CAGGSPRRELFF; CDR3 DNA: TGTGCCGGCGGGTCCCCGCGAAGGGAGCTGTTTTTT
clone size: .; V gene: TRBV7-2; D gene: .; J gene: TRBJ1-6; CDR3 protein: CASSRYNSPLHF; CDR3 DNA: TGTGCCAGCAGCCGCTATAATTCACCCCTCCACTTT
clone size: few; V gene: TRBV7-7; D gene: TRBD1; J gene: TRBJ2-1; CDR3 protein: CASSSGQRRDEQFF; CDR3 DNA: TGTGCCAGCAGCTCGGGACAGCGGCGGGATGAGCAGTTCTTC
clone size: .; V gene: TRBV7-8; D gene: .; J gene: TRBJ1-2; CDR3 protein: CASSLGTEYGYTF; CDR3 DNA: TGTGCCAGCAGCTTAGGGACAGAGTATGGCTACACCTTC
clone size: .; V gene: TRBV28; D gene: .; J gene: TRBJ1-2; CDR3 protein: CASSSPGRGGWSNYGYTF; CDR3 DNA: TGTGCCAGCAGTTCGCCGGGGCGGGGCGGATGGTCTAACTATGGCTACACCTTC
clone size: .; V gene: TRBV21-1; D gene: .; J gene: TRBJ2-7; CDR3 protein: CASSKKSRDRVGAF; CDR3 DNA: TGTGCCAGCAGCAAGAAGTCCCGGGACAGGGTCGGAGCTTTC
clone size: medium-sized; V gene: TRBV9; D gene: TRBD2; J gene: TRBJ2-5; CDR3 protein: CASSVGTRSQETQYF; CDR3 DNA: TGTGCCAGCAGCGTCGGGACTAGAAGCCAAGAGACCCAGTACTTC
clone size: .; V gene: TRBV7-9; D gene: TRBD1; J gene: TRBJ1-1; CDR3 protein: CASSLDRGRTEAFF; CDR3 DNA: TGTGCCAGCAGCTTAGACAGGGGGAGGACTGAAGCTTTCTTT
clone size: .; V gene: TRBV4-2; D gene: TRBD2; J gene: TRBJ2-2; CDR3 protein: CASTRVGLAGGPTGELFF; CDR3 DNA: TGTGCCAGCACCCGAGTGGGACTAGCGGGAGGGCCGACCGGGGAGCTGTTTTTT
clone size: few; V gene: TRBV28; D gene: .; J gene: TRBJ2-3; CDR3 protein: CASSLVADTDTQYF; CDR3 DNA: TGTGCCAGCAGTTTAGTAGCGGACACGGATACGCAGTATTTT
clone size: .; V gene: TRBV5-1; D gene: .; J gene: TRBJ2-7; CDR3 protein: CASSLGSNEQYF; CDR3 DNA: TGCGCCAGCAGCTTAGGCAGCAACGAGCAGTACTTC
clone size: .; V gene: TRBV7-2; D gene: .; J gene: TRBJ2-5; CDR3 protein: CASSLGAYQETQYF; CDR3 DNA: TGTGCCAGCAGCTTAGGAGCGTACCAAGAGACCCAGTACTTC
clone size: .; V gene: TRBV29-1; D gene: .; J gene: TRBJ2-7; CDR3 protein: CSGGVTGSSEQYF; CDR3 DNA: TGCAGCGGGGGAGTAACGGGATCTTCCGAGCAGTACTTC